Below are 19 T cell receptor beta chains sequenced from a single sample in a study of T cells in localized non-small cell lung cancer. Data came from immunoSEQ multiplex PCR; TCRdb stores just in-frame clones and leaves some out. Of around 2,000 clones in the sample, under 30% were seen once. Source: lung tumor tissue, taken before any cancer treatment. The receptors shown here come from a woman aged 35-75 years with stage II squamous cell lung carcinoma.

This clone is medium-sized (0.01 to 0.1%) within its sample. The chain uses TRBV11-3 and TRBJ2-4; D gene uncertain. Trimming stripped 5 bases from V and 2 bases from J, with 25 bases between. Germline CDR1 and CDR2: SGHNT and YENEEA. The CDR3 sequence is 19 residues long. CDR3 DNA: TGTGCCAGCAGCCCCTCTGTGGCGGTACTCCTGGGGACCAAAAACATTCAGTACTTC. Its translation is CASSPSVAVLLGTKNIQYF.

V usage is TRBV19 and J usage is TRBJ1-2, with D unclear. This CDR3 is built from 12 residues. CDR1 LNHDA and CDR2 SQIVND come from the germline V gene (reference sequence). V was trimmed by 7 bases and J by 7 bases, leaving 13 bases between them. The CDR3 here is CASKERRGGYTF. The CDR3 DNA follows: TGTGCCAGTAAGGAAAGGCGGGGTGGCTACACCTTC.

DNA for the CDR3: TGTGCCAGCAGTTACGGGTTAGCTGAAGCTTTCTTT. Amino acids: CASSYGLAEAFF. V gene TRBV6-8 combines with J gene TRBJ1-1; no firm D call. Looked up from germline, CDR1 is MNHGY and CDR2 is SAAAGT. V was shortened by 2 bases and J by 6 bases, with 7 bases between the two germline ends. CDR3 length: 12 amino acids.

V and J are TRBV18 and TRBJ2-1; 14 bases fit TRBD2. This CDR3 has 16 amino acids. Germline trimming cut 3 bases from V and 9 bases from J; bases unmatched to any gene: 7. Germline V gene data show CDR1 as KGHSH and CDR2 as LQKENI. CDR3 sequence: CASSPLGTSGSLEQFF. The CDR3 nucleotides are TGTGCCAGCTCACCGCTCGGGACTAGCGGGAGTCTTGAGCAGTTCTTC.

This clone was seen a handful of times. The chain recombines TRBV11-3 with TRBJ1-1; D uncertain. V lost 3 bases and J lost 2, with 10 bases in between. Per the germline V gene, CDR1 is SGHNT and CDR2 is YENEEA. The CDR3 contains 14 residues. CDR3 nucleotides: TGTGCCAGCAGCTTCCGGACGGATAACACTGAAGCTTTCTTT. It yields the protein CASSFRTDNTEAFF.

CDR3 in DNA: TGTGCCAGCAGCTTGGGGAGTGCCCCCGCTTCCGAGCAGTACTTC. Encoded protein: CASSLGSAPASEQYF. V usage is TRBV11-3 and J usage is TRBJ2-7; tentatively, D is TRBD2 (5 bases). The CDR3 is made up of 15 amino acids. V was clipped by 3 bases and J by 6 bases, with 18 bases between them. Looked up from germline, CDR1 is SGHNT and CDR2 is YENEEA. Based on the CDR3 plus reference TRBV11-3 and TRBJ2-7, the full variable domain is EAGVVQSPRYKIIEKKQPVAFWCNPISGHNTLYWYLQNLGQGPELLIRYENEEAVDDSQLPKDRFSAERLKGVDSTLKIQPAELGDSAVYLCASSLGSAPASEQYFGPGTRLTVT.

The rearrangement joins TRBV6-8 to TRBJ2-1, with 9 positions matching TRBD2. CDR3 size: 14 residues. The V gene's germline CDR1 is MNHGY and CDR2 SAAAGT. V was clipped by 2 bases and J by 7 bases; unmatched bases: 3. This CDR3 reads CASSYGAGGNEQFF. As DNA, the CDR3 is TGTGCCAGCAGTTACGGCGCGGGAGGGAATGAGCAGTTCTTC.

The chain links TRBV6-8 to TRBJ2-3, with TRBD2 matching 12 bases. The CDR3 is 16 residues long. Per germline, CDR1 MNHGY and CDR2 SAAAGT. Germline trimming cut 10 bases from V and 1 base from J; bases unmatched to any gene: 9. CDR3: CAISRLAGEGTDTQYF. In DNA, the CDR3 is TGTGCCATCAGCCGACTAGCGGGAGAAGGCACAGATACGCAGTATTTT.

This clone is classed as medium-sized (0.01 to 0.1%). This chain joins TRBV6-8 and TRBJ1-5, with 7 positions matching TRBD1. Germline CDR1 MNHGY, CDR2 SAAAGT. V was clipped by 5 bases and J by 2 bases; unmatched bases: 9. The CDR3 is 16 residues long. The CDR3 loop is CASSGTQGGRNQPQHF. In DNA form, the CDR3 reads TGTGCCAGCAGTGGGACCCAGGGGGGTCGCAATCAGCCCCAGCATTTT.

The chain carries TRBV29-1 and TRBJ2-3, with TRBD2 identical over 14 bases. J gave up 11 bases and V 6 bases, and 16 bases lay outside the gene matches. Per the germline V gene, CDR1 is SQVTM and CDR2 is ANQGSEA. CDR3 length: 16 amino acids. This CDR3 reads CSVSSRLAGGPGRQYF. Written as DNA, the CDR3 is TGCAGCGTCTCATCCCGACTAGCGGGAGGGCCAGGAAGGCAGTATTTT.

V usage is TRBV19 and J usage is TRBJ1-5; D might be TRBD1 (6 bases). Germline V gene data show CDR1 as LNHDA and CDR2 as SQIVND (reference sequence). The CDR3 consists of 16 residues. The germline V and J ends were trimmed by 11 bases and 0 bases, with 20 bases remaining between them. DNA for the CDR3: TGTGCCTCAAACCGACCGGGGGCGGTTAGCAATCAGCCCCAGCATTTT. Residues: CASNRPGAVSNQPQHF.

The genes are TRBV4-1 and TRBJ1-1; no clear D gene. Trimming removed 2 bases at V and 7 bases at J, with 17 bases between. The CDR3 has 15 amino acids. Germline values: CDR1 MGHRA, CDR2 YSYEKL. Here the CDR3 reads CASSQRVSALFEAFF. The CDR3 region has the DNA TGCGCCAGCAGCCAACGGGTTAGTGCATTATTTGAAGCTTTCTTT.

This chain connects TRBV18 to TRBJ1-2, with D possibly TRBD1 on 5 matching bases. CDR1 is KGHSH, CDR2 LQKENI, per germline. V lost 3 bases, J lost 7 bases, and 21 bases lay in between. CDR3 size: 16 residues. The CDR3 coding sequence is TGTGCCAGCTCACCCTATTCCGGGACGGACCTCTTTGGCTACACCTTC. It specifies CASSPYSGTDLFGYTF.

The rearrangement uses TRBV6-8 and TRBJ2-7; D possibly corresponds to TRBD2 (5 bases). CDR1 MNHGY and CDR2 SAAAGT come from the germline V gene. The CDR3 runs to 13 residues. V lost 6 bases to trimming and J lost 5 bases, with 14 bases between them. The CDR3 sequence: CASSHRTGNEQYF. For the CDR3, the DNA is TGTGCCAGCAGCCATCGGACGGGAAACGAGCAGTACTTC.

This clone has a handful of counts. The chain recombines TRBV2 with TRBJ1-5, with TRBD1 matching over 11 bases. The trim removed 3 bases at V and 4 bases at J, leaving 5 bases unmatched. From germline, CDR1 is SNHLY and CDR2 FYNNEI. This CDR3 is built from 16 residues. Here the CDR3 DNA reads TGTGCCAGCAGTGATAGGACAGGGGGCGGGAATCAGCCCCAGCATTTT. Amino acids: CASSDRTGGGNQPQHF.

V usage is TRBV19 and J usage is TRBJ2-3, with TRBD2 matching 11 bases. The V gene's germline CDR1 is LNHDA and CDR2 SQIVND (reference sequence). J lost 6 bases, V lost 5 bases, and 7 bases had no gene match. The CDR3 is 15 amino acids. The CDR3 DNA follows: TGTGCCAGTAGTGATAGCGGGAGGGCCTCCGATACGCAGTATTTT. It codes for CASSDSGRASDTQYF. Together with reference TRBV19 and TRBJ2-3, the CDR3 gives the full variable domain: DGGITQSPKYLFRKEGQNVTLSCEQNLNHDAMYWYRQDPGQGLRLIYYSQIVNDFQKGDIAEGYSVSREKKESFPLTVTSAQKNPTAFYLCASSDSGRASDTQYFGPGTRLTVL.

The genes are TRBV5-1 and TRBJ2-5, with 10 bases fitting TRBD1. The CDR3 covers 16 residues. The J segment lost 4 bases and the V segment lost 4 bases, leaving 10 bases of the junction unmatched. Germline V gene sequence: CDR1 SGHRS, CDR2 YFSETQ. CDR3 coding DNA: TGCGCCAGCAGCAGCGGGACAGGGGCGAGGGCAGAGACCCAGTACTTC. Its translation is CASSSGTGARAETQYF.

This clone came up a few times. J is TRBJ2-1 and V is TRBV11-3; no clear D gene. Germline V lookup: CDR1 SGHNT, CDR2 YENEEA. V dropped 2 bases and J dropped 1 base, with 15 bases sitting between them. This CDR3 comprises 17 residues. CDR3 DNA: TGTGCCAGCAGCTTACAACGAACGGGTACATCCTACAATGAGCAGTTCTTC. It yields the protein CASSLQRTGTSYNEQFF.

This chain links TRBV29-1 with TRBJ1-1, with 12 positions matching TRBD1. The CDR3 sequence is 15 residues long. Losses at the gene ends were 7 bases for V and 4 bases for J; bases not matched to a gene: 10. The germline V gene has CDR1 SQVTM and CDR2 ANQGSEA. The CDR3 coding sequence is TGCAGCGCCCATGGGACAGGGGGCGCAGGCACTGAAGCTTTCTTT. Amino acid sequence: CSAHGTGGAGTEAFF.